Each of the 9 T cell receptor beta chains below was sequenced from the same sample in a study of blood T cell repertoires in COVID-19. This table comes from immunoSEQ multiplex PCR, and its TCRdb copy is limited to in-frame clones, with some not included. The sample lists about 220,000 clones; approximately 81% were seen once. The sequencing sample was made of peripheral blood. All receptors derive from an older woman who had recovered from COVID-19.

This CDR3 reads CAWSARTGPFEPQHF. The CDR3 DNA is TGTGCCTGGAGTGCCCGGACAGGGCCGTTTGAGCCCCAGCATTTT. This chain uses TRBV30 with TRBJ1-5; 8 bases align to TRBD1. The CDR3 is 15 amino acids. Germline V CDR1 and CDR2: GTSNPN, SVGIG (reference sequence). V shed 1 base, J shed 8 bases, and the junction held 10 bases outside the gene matches. The complete variable domain, with remaining parts taken from reference TRBV30 and TRBJ1-5, reads SQTIHQWPATLVQPVGSPLSLECTVEGTSNPNLYWYRQAAGRGLQLLFYSVGIGQISSEVPQNLSASRPQDRQFILSSKKLLLSDSGFYLCAWSARTGPFEPQHFGDGTRLSIL.

CDR3 DNA sequence: TGCAGCGTCTACGGGACAAGGTTATTTTATGGTGAAGCTTTCTTT. This sequence encodes CSVYGTRLFYGEAFF. The V call is TRBV29-1, the J call TRBJ1-1, with D possibly being TRBD1 (6 bases). Germline CDR1 and CDR2: SQVTM and ANQGSEA. The V end lost 6 bases, the J end lost 7 bases, and 24 bases lay between the germline ends. The length of the CDR3 is 15 residues.

This clone has a single count. The chain couples TRBV27 to TRBJ1-5; D not resolved. This CDR3 spans 17 amino acids. CDR1 is MNHEY and CDR2 is SMNVEV in the germline V gene (reference sequence). Trimming pared 6 bases from V and 1 base from J, leaving 19 bases between. Here the CDR3 reads CASSLKPSPRSNQPQHF. As DNA, the CDR3 is TGTGCCAGCAGCCTAAAGCCCTCTCCACGAAGCAATCAGCCCCAGCATTTT.

The chain is built from TRBV5-4 and TRBJ1-4; 9 bases fit TRBD1. The V segment lost 2 bases and the J segment 8 bases; nucleotides outside the gene matches: 4. This CDR3 spans 14 amino acids. Germline V gene data show CDR1 as SGHNT and CDR2 as YYREEE (reference sequence). This chain's CDR3 is CASSFGQGNEKLFF. The CDR3 region has the DNA TGTGCCAGCAGCTTCGGACAGGGGAACGAAAAACTGTTTTTT.

This chain links TRBV5-4 with TRBJ2-5; 8 bases align to TRBD2. Germline CDR1 SGHNT, CDR2 YYREEE (reference sequence). CDR3 length: 14 amino acids. V lost 4 bases to trimming and J lost 5 bases; unmatched junction nucleotides: 7. The CDR3 region has the DNA TGTGCCAGCAGCCGCGGGGGGCCCGCCGAGACCCAGTACTTC. Its protein is CASSRGGPAETQYF. Complete variable domain (other parts from reference TRBV5-4 and TRBJ2-5): ETGVTQSPTHLIKTRGQQVTLRCSSQSGHNTVSWYQQALGQGPQFIFQYYREEENGRGNFPPRFSGLQFPNYSSELNVNALELDDSALYLCASSRGGPAETQYFGPGTRLLVL.

Here the CDR3 DNA reads TGTGCCAGTAGTACTCTCTTTGGAGGGGGCCTTAGTAGGCCAGATACGCAGTATTTT. Its protein is CASSTLFGGGLSRPDTQYF. The chain carries TRBV19 and TRBJ2-3, with a possible D match to TRBD1 (7 bases). V was clipped by 4 bases and J by 4 bases, with 27 bases between them. The CDR3 runs to 19 residues. CDR1 and CDR2 from the germline V gene are LNHDA and SQIVND (reference sequence).

This clone was seen more than once but under ten times. This sample includes further DNA sequences coding for the same CDR3. The chain joins TRBV4-3 to TRBJ1-1; 7 bases map to TRBD1. CDR3 size: 14 residues. The germline V gene encodes CDR1 LGHNA and CDR2 YSLEER. Trimming took 2 bases from V and 3 from J; bases not matched to a gene: 3. Here the CDR3 DNA reads TGCGCCAGCAGCCAAAACAGGGGCGACACTGAAGCTTTCTTT. Translation gives CASSQNRGDTEAFF.

V and J are TRBV5-1 and TRBJ2-5; 8 nucleotides line up with TRBD2. The J segment lost 5 bases and the V segment lost 0 bases, leaving 9 bases of the junction unmatched. CDR1 SGHRS and CDR2 YFSETQ come from the germline V gene. The CDR3 runs to 16 residues. The CDR3 sequence is CASSLGGLVASETQYF. In DNA, the CDR3 is TGCGCCAGCAGCTTGGGGGGACTAGTCGCGTCGGAGACCCAGTACTTC.

V is TRBV7-2 and J is TRBJ2-7; 10 bases align to TRBD2. The ends lost 5 bases at V and 0 bases at J; junction bases unmatched: 7. Germline CDR1 is SGHTA and CDR2 is FQGNSA. This CDR3 is built from 16 residues. As DNA, the CDR3 is TGTGCCAGCAGCCGTCGGACTAGCGGCCCCTCCTACGAGCAGTACTTC. The encoded protein is CASSRRTSGPSYEQYF. The full variable domain, rest sourced from reference TRBV7-2 and TRBJ2-7, is GAGVSQSPSNKVTEKGKDVELRCDPISGHTALYWYRQSLGQGLEFLIYFQGNSAPDKSGLPSDRFSAERTGGSVSTLTIQRTQQEDSAVYLCASSRRTSGPSYEQYFGPGTRLTVT.